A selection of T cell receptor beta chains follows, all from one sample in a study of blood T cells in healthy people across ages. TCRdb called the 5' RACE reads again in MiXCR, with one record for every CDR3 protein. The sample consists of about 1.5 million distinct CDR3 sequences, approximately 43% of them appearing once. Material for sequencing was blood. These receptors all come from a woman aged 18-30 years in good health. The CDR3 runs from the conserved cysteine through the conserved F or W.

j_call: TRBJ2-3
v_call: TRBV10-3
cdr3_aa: CAISGRLAGGDDTQYF

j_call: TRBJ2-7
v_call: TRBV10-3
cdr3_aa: CAIRPHSYEQYF

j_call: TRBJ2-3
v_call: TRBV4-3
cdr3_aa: CASSQGSSGVDTQYF

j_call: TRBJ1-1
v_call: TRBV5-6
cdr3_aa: CASSLEDRDVAFF

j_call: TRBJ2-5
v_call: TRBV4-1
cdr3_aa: CASSRLTGYQETQYF

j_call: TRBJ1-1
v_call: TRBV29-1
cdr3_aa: CSVTTTDREAFF

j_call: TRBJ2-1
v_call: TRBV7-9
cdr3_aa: CASQLGETYNEQFF

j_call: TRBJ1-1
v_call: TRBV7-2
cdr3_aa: CASSVTWGTEAFF

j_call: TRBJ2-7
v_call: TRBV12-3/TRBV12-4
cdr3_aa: CASRGQGLKPYEQYF

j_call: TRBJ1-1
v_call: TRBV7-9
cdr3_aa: CASSLQRYTEAFF

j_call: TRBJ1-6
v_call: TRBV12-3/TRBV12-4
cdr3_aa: CASSLGSFYNSPLHF

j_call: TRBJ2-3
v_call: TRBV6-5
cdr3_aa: CASSYAGQGVPDTQYF

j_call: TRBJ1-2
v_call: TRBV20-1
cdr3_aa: CSAGDTGGVGYTF

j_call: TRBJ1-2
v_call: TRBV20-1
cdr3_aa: CSARDRQDMYGYTF

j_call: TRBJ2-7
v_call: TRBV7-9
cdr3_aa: CASSQLSGRTSYEQYF

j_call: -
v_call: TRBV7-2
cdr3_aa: CASSQWTGGYNEQYF